This is a list of T cell receptor beta chains from one sample in a study of blood T cells in healthy people across ages. TCRdb used MiXCR to reprocess the 5' RACE reads, holding one entry per CDR3 protein. The sample carries fewer than 800,000 distinct CDR3 sequences, 45% to 50% recorded once. Specimen: blood. Receptors were obtained from a woman aged 55-70 years in good health. The CDR3 runs from the conserved cysteine through the conserved F or W. The D gene is left open where the match is weak.

TRBV27	TRBJ2-1	-	CASSFGRASSYNEQFF
TRBV29-1	TRBJ2-5	-	CSVALAARETQYF
TRBV10-3	TRBJ2-5	-	CAIAHVGEETQYF
TRBV7-2	TRBJ2-5	TRBD1	CASSQGTVQETQYF
TRBV20-1	-	TRBD2	CSARDGLAGFKGETQYF
TRBV7-2	TRBJ2-5	-	CASSLVSGRIYNEQYF
TRBV27	TRBJ1-2	TRBD1	CTSGQEQGYGYTF
TRBV27	TRBJ2-7	-	CASSDQNRGGTQYF
TRBV4-3	TRBJ2-7	TRBD2	CASSQEYGGSKGYEQYF
TRBV20-1	TRBJ2-3	-	CSAADRSSTDTQYF
TRBV18	TRBJ1-2	TRBD1	CASSEEVGGDGYTF
TRBV29-1	TRBJ2-7	-	CSVEARGFNEQYF
TRBV20-1	TRBJ2-1	TRBD2	CSARHREAVSYNEQFF
TRBV7-9	-	TRBD1	CASSLLKGAVGNIQYF
TRBV7-2	TRBJ2-7	TRBD1	CASSHRGSEQYF
TRBV28	TRBJ2-5	TRBD2	CASSPGGLAESQETQYF
TRBV7-8	TRBJ1-6	-	CASSFVFGLGGLNSPLHF
TRBV15	TRBJ1-6	-	CATAGHNNSPLHF
TRBV4-2	TRBJ1-2	-	CASSQDLFEGYTF
TRBV4-2	TRBJ2-5	TRBD2	CTSSPSGREQYF
TRBV7-2	TRBJ2-1	TRBD2	CASSYGGGSNEQFF
TRBV12-5	TRBJ2-1	TRBD2	CASGGRTSGKGHEQFF
TRBV2	TRBJ2-7	-	CARGIHNEQYF
TRBV28	-	TRBD2	CASGYGLAGPSGSYEQYF
TRBV9	TRBJ2-1	TRBD2	CASSVEGGRGASYNEQFF
TRBV20-1	TRBJ2-7	TRBD2	CSARELAAPSYNEQYF
TRBV6-1	TRBJ2-5	-	CASSALGGQETQYF
TRBV20-1	TRBJ2-3	-	CSASEPSAVDTQYF
TRBV20-1	TRBJ2-5	-	CSAREGVRSETQYF
TRBV14	TRBJ2-7	-	CASSQQGGGEQYF
TRBV4-3	TRBJ1-1	-	CASSPEVGGAEAFF
TRBV7-2	TRBJ2-7	TRBD2	CASSPSTSGRGEQYF
TRBV5-4	TRBJ2-1	TRBD2	CASSLGLADNEQFF
TRBV18	TRBJ2-3	-	CASSPPFPPQGTDTQYF
TRBV20-1	TRBJ2-7	TRBD2	CSARDPASGRNEQYF
TRBV29-1	TRBJ1-1	-	CSTRQVLNTEAFF
TRBV12-3/TRBV12-4	TRBJ2-6	-	CASIDPANSGANVLTF
TRBV6-5	TRBJ1-1	-	CASWDGGRTEAFF
TRBV7-8	TRBJ1-6	-	CASSLPLRSYNSPLHF